The sequence of this TCR beta chain was determined in a study of regulatory T cells in long-lasting Graves disease (dated by TCRdb to the early 2020s). Regarding the study in general: Persistent Graves' disease was defined as antithyroid drug treatment for over 5 years with persistently positive TSH receptor autoantibodies. Persistent Graves' disease patients were compared with newly diagnosed Graves' disease patients by peripheral blood TCR sequencing and RNA sequencing. The study took place in China and was registered as a clinical trial. TCR sequencing covered roughly 13 persistent and approximately 20 newly diagnosed Graves' disease patients, some 35 samples in total. Antithyroid drugs had been taken for 8.5 to 12 years on average by persistent Graves' disease patients in the clinical cohort. The study at large found these results: The authors noted that the small sample size was a limitation that may lower accuracy. Because the primary lesion, thyroid tissue, could not be accessed, the study looked at peripheral blood alone. A larger number of public clonotypes was shared among persistent patients (more than 2,500) than among newly diagnosed patients (about 990). Preferential use of TRBV28, TRBJ1-2 and TRBJ2-5 was observed in persistent disease, whereas TRBV20-1 and TRBJ2-1 were favored in newly diagnosed disease. Only the TCR beta chain was sequenced and analyzed. Compared with newly diagnosed patients, patients with persistent Graves' disease had lower TCR Shannon entropy and fewer highly expanded clones, which suggests clonal expansion.

CDR3 length: 14 amino acids, cysteine to phenylalanine. The CDR3 DNA has 42 bases and is translated from base 1. After removal of 7 bases from V and 8 bases from J, the junction retains 12 bases not matched to a gene. CDR1 and CDR2 were assigned from the germline V gene as SGHRS and YFSETQ. This clonotype occurred many times. There is no known antigen for this receptor. No qualities accompany the bases; no much larger clone lies one base away. Library preparation used multiplex PCR. Sequencing was carried out with an Illumina HiSeq 4000. CDR3 regions were amplified by Arm-PCR with iRepertoire HTBI primers to construct TCR beta libraries. Gel purification was performed on PCR products prior to sequencing. The authors processed their data as follows. Across samples, roughly 60 TRBV and 15 or so TRBJ segments were identified and used for gene usage analysis of CDR3 amino acid clonotypes. COPE and FqMerger were used to merge filtered high-quality paired reads into contigs. BLAST was used to align contigs to IMGT TRBV, TRBD and TRBJ reference genes, and CDR3 was defined according to IMGT. Any clonotype with a frequency above 0.1% was classified as a highly expanded clone. Shannon entropy was used to measure repertoire diversity, and the Gini coefficient was used to measure V-J evenness. Public clonotypes were defined as clonotypes shared by more than one individual. In TCRdb, the public reads were trimmed at Q25 with fastp and aligned with MiXCR, with productive beta chains retained. Duplicate CDR3 protein sequences are folded into a single record with the most common DNA and genes. In this record, the V and J calls reflect TCRdb's handling and not the investigators' own analysis. This sample lists some 370,000 distinct CDR3 sequences; roughly 23% were detected once. 25% to 35% of the sample is held by the ten biggest clonotypes.

This sample's time point label indicates: persistent/refractory GD, antithyroid drugs over 5 years with positive TRAb. RNA was extracted from PBMCs in TRIzol for both TCR sequencing and RNA sequencing. Graves' disease was diagnosed according to American Thyroid Association guidelines. Recruitment of patients was carried out at an endocrinology department in Xi'an, China. Each patient gave roughly 10 milliliters of peripheral blood, collected in an EDTA anticoagulant tube. PBMCs were isolated by Ficoll Paque Plus density gradient separation without further T cell sorting. An Agilent 2100 Bioanalyzer and agarose gel were used to check RNA quality, and a NanoDrop 2000 was used to measure RNA concentration.

The source is a middle-aged woman with Graves disease. Donor details come from another sample of the same person, matched by shared clones. Sequenced material: peripheral blood mononuclear cells (PBMCs), taken when the disease was refractory, from a patient treated with antithyroid drugs. The receptor chain draws on TRBV5-1 and TRBJ1-2, with 9 central nucleotides matching TRBD1. The nucleotides read TGCGCCAGCTCTCAACCGGGACAGGGTCGCGGCTACACCTTC. Its protein product is CASSQPGQGRGYTF.